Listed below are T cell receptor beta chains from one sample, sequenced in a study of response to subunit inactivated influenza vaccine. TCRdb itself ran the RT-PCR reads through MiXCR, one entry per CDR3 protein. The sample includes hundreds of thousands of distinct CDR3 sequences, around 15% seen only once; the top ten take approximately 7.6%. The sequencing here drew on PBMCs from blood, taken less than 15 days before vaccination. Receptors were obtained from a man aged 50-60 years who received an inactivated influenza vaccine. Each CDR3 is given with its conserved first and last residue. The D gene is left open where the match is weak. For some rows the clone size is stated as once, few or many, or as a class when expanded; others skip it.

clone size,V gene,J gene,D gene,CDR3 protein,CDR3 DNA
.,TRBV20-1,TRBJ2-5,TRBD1,CSARGTGGVGETQYF,TGCAGTGCTAGGGGGACAGGGGGGGTAGGAGAGACCCAGTACTTC
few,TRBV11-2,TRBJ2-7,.,CASSPVGGPYEQYF,TGTGCCAGCAGCCCGGTGGGGGGTCCCTACGAGCAGTACTTC
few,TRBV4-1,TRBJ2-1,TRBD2,CASSQVAGVADNEQFF,TGCGCCAGCAGCCAAGTAGCGGGAGTAGCGGACAATGAGCAGTTCTTC
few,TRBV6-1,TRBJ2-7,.,CASSRTVTSYEQYF,TGTGCCAGCAGTAGGACAGTCACCTCCTACGAGCAGTACTTC
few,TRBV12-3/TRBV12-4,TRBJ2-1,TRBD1,CASRGVGQGRDEQFF,TGTGCCAGCAGAGGGGTGGGACAGGGTCGCGATGAGCAGTTCTTC
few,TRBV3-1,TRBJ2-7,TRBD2,CASSPGGGSEQYF,TGTGCCAGCAGCCCCGGGGGGGGAAGCGAGCAGTACTTC
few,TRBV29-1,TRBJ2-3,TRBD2,CSVVPAGVLDTQYF,TGCAGCGTTGTCCCAGCGGGAGTTTTAGATACGCAGTATTTT
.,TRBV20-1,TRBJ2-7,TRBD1,CSAWSRDRGPSSYEQYF,TGCAGTGCTTGGTCCCGGGACAGGGGGCCGAGCTCCTACGAGCAGTACTTC
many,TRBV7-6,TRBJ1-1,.,CASSLTQATEAFF,TGTGCCAGCAGCTTAACGCAGGCAACTGAAGCTTTCTTT
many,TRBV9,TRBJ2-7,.,CASSLLGDEQYF,TGTGCCAGCAGCCTGCTAGGGGACGAGCAGTACTTC
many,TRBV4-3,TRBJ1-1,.,CASSQGAVNTEAFF,TGCGCCAGCAGCCAAGGGGCGGTAAACACTGAAGCTTTCTTT
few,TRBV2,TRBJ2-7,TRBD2,CASSEISGRALEQYF,TGTGCCAGCAGTGAAATTAGCGGGAGGGCCCTCGAGCAGTACTTC
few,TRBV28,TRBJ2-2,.,CASINPANTGELFF,TGTGCCAGCATCAACCCCGCGAACACCGGGGAGCTGTTTTTT
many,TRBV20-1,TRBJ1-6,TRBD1,CSASPRDRVFSPLHF,TGCAGTGCTAGTCCCCGGGACAGGGTTTTTTCACCCCTCCACTTT
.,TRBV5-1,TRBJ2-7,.,CASSLEGVSSYEQYF,TGCGCCAGCAGCTTGGAAGGGGTGAGCTCCTACGAGCAGTACTTC
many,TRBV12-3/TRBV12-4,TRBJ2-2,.,CASSFRDTGELFF,TGTGCCAGCAGTTTCAGGGACACCGGGGAGCTGTTTTTT
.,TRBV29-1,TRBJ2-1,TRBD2,CSDVAGAWGNEQFF,TGCAGCGACGTAGCGGGAGCGTGGGGCAATGAGCAGTTCTTC